This T cell receptor (beta chain) is drawn from a study of shared clonotypes between healthy human individuals (dated by TCRdb to 2020 to 2022). With respect to the entire study: The cohort comprised a couple of women and three men aged 18 to 49 years. To increase sequencing depth and limit assay-specific biases, different laboratories used diverse techniques to prepare libraries and sequence TCR repertoires. Per donor, leukapheresis produced somewhere between about 0.94 and 10 billion PBMCs. The study deeply sequenced blood TCR repertoires of roughly five healthy adults to estimate repertoire size and the extent of clonotype sharing between individuals. Per donor, three plates each were used for CD4 naive and CD4 memory, two for CD8 naive, and one for CD8 memory. Broader findings and caveats from the paper: Naive subsets generally had larger estimated clonotype richness than memory subsets. Incomplete sequencing was indicated by rarefaction of sorted-subset datasets, despite the large sequencing depth. The small number of donors limited the genetic and exposure-history diversity represented. When four donors were compared, the shared fraction of clonotypes was about 5% for naive CD4, about 4% for naive CD8, 2% to 2.5% for memory CD4, and around 0.37% for memory CD8. Compared with non-shared clonotypes, the clonotypes found in all four sorted-subset donors had higher generation probabilities. Based on pairwise subsampling, the degree of clonotype sharing among donors was expected to be affected by sequencing depth. Sampling was limited to blood, and TCR repertoires in tissue likely differ from TCR repertoires in blood.

TCR CDR3 regions were amplified from genomic DNA by multiplex PCR using the deep immunoSEQ assay. Extracted genomic DNA from each cell subset was spread evenly across all wells of several immunoSEQ 96-well plates, with each plate serving as a replicate. For sorted subsets, around 200 ng genomic DNA, equal to about 30,000 T cell genomes, was loaded into each replicate PCR. Purified libraries were measured with a Qubit 3.0 fluorometer, size-checked on a Bioanalyzer 2100, and measured again with the KAPA Library Quantification kit. Each immunoSEQ 96-well plate was sequenced on its own single-read 150-cycle Illumina NextSeq 550 flow cell. The paper's processing steps were these. Because the immunoSEQ output held only junctional sequences and lacked quality scores, the filtering could not match the filtering applied to full-length reads. Sequences were annotated with PyIR, a Python wrapper for IgBLAST v1.9, and V/J genes and CDR3 were assigned using IMGT germline references. Any read was removed if the V/J assignment was weak (E-value above 1e-6), the CDR3 was missing, or the read contained stop codons, out-of-frame junctions, or ambiguous translated residues. V3J clonotypes were defined by identical inferred V gene, J gene, and CDR3 amino acid sequence. Percentage overlap between repertoires was calculated by dividing the number of shared unique clonotypes by the size of the smaller repertoire. RTK rarefaction, the Chao1 estimator, and Recon v2.1 estimates of unobserved clonotypes were used to assess repertoire richness. Generation probabilities for all TCRbeta clonotypes obtained by the gDNA method from a few donors were computed using OLGA. In TCRdb, the immuneACCESS table is reduced to in-frame sequences with V and J assigned. These tables do not hold every clone; where another copy was compared, an unresolved V gene accounts for under half, and the others remain unexplained. The V and J calls and clone size come from that table; D and trimming were worked out from the DNA. This sample has 600,000 to 750,000 clones in its table, and roughly 78% of those were observed once. The top ten clones comprise about 2% of the sample.

Concerning this clone itself: Its antigen specificity is not known. No base quality information exists; no much larger clone differs at one position.

The donors were healthy, HIV-negative adults with no recently reported acute infections or vaccinations. All donors were Caucasian adults living in Nashville, Tennessee, USA. CD4+ T cells were enriched by magnetic negative selection, after which naive cells were positively selected on CD45RA and the negative fraction was taken as the memory subset. After blood collection by leukapheresis, PBMCs were isolated using Ficoll-Histopaque density gradient centrifugation and then cryopreserved in the vapor phase of liquid nitrogen. Analytical flow cytometry was used to check the purity and quantity of each magnetically sorted T cell population. Each sorted fraction had its genomic DNA isolated and then quantified by UV absorbance on a Nanodrop 2000c. The germline V gene specifies SGHTA as CDR1 and FQGNSA as CDR2. The CDR3 runs 15 residues from the cysteine to the phenylalanine. Solely the CDR3 DNA is kept, with 45 bases framed from the first base. The trim is 5 bases for V and 2 bases for J, with a gap of 16 bases between the germline ends.

The source material was memory CD4+ T cells sorted from blood. The cell subset or site label on this specimen signifies: CD45RA-negative fraction. Recombination connected TRBV7-2 to TRBJ2-7, and possibly TRBD1, on 5 matching bases. The clonotype originates from a woman aged 25-40 years in good health. The nucleotides read TGTGCCAGCAGCGGAGACGGCAGGGTAACCTACGAGCAGTACTTC. Translated, it gives CASSGDGRVTYEQYF.